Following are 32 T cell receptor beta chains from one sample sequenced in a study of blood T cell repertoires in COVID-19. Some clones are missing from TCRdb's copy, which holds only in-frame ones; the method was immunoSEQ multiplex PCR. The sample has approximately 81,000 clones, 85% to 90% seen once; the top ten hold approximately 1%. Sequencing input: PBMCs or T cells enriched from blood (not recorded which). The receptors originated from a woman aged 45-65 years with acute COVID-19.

The CDR3 region is CASSYGGDRGYTF. CDR3 bases: TGTGCCAGCAGTTACGGGGGGGACCGTGGCTACACCTTC. The chain employs TRBV27 and TRBJ1-2, with a possible D match to TRBD1 (5 bases). CDR3 size: 13 residues. Germline lookup yields CDR1 MNHEY and CDR2 SMNVEV (reference sequence). The V gene lost 4 bases and the J gene lost 7 bases, with 13 bases spanning the gap.

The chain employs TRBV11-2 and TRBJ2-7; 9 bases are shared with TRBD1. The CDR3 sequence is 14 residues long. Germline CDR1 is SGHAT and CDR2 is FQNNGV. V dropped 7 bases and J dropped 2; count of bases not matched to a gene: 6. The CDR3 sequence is CASKRGTGTYEQYF. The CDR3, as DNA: TGTGCCAGCAAACGTGGGACAGGGACCTACGAGCAGTACTTC.

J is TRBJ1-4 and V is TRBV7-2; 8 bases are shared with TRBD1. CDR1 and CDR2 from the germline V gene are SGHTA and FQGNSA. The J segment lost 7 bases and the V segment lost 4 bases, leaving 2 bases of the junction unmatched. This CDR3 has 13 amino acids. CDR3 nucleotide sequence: TGTGCCAGCAGCTCGGACAGGGTTGAAAAACTGTTTTTT. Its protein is CASSSDRVEKLFF.

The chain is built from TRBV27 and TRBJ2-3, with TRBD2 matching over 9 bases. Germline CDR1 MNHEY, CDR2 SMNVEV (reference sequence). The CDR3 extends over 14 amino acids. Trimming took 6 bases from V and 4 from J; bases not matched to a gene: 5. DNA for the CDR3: TGTGCCAGCAGAATAGCGGGGGCCCCAGATACGCAGTATTTT. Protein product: CASRIAGAPDTQYF.

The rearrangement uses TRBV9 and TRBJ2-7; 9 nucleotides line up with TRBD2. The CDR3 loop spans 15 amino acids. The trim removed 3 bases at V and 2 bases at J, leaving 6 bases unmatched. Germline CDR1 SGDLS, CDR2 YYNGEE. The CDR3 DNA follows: TGTGCCAGCAGCGCGAGTAGCGGGGGTACCTACGAGCAGTACTTC. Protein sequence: CASSASSGGTYEQYF.

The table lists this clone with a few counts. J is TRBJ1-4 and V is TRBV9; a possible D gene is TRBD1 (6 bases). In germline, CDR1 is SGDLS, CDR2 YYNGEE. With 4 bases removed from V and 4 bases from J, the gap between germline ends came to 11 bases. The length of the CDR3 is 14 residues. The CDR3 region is CASSPDSNNEKLFF. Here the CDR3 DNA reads TGTGCCAGCAGCCCGGACAGCAATAATGAAAAACTGTTTTTT.

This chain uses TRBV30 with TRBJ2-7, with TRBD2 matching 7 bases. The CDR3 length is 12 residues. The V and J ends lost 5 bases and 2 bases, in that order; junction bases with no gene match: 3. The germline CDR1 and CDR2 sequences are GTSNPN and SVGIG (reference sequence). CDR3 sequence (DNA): TGTGCCTGGGGGACTACCGCCTACGAGCAGTACTTC. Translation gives CAWGTTAYEQYF.

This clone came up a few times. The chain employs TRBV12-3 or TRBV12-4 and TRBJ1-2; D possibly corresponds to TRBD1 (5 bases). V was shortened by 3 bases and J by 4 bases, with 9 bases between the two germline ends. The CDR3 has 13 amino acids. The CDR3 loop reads CASSFVGPYGYTF. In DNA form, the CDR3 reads TGTGCCAGCAGTTTCGTGGGGCCCTATGGCTACACCTTC.

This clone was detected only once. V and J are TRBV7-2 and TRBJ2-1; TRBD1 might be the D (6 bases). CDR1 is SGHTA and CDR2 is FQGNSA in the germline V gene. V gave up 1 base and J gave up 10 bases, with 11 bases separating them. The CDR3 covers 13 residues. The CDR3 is CASSLDPDREQFF. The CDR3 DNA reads TGTGCCAGCAGCTTAGATCCCGACAGGGAGCAGTTCTTC.

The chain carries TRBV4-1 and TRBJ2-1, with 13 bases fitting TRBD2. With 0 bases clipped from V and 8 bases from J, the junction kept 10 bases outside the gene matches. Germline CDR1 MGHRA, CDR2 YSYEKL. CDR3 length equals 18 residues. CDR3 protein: CASSQDRGTSGTFYEQFF. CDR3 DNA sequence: TGCGCCAGCAGCCAAGATAGGGGGACTAGCGGGACTTTTTATGAGCAGTTCTTC.

The CDR3 bases are TGTGCCAGCAGCCGACTAACACCTTTGACAGGGCGTAATGAAAAACTGTTTTTT. Protein product: CASSRLTPLTGRNEKLFF. The chain has TRBV3-1 (or the pseudogene TRBV3-2) and TRBJ1-4; TRBD1 matches 7 bases. Germline V gives CDR1 LGHDT, CDR2 YNNKEL (reference sequence). This CDR3 region has 18 residues. J lost 4 bases, V lost 4 bases, and 15 bases had no gene match.

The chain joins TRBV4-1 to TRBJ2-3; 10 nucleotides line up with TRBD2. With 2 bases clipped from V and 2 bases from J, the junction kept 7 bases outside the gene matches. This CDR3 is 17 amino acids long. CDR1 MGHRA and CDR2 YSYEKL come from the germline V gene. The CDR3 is CASSQHWTSGNTDTQYF. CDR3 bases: TGCGCCAGCAGCCAACACTGGACTAGCGGAAACACAGATACGCAGTATTTT.

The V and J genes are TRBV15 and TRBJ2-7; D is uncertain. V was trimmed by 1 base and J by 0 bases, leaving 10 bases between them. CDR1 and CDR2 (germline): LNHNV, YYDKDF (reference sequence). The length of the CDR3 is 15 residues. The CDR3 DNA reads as TGTGCCACCAGCAGAGTCGACATTTCCTCCTACGAGCAGTACTTC. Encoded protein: CATSRVDISSYEQYF.

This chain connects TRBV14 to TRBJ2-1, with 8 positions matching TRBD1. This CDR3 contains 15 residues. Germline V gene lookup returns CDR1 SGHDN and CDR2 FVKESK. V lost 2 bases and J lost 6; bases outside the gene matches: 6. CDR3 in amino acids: CASSQRTGKINEQFF. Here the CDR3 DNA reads TGTGCCAGCAGCCAACGGACAGGGAAAATCAATGAGCAGTTCTTC.

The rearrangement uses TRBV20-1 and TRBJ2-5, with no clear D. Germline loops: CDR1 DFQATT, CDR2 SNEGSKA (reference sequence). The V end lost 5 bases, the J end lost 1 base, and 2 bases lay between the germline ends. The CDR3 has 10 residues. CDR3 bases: TGCAGTGCTCTCCAAGAGACCCAGTACTTC. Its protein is CSALQETQYF.

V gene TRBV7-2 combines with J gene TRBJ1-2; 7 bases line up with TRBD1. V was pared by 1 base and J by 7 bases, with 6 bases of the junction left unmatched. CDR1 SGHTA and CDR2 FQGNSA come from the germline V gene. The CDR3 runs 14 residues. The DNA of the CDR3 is TGTGCCAGCAGCTTAGACAGACAGGGTCTTGGCTACACCTTC. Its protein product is CASSLDRQGLGYTF.

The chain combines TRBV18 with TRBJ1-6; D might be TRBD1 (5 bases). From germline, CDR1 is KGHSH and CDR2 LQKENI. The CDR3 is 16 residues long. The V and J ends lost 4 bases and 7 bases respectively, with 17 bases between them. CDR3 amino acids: CASSQNEGLRNSPLHF. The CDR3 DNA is TGTGCCAGCTCACAAAATGAGGGACTTCGGAATTCACCCCTCCACTTT. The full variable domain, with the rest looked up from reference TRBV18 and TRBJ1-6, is NAGVMQNPRHLVRRRGQEARLRCSPMKGHSHVYWYRQLPEEGLKFMVYLQKENIIDESGMPKERFSAEFPKEGPSILRIQQVVRGDSAAYFCASSQNEGLRNSPLHFGNGTRLTVT.

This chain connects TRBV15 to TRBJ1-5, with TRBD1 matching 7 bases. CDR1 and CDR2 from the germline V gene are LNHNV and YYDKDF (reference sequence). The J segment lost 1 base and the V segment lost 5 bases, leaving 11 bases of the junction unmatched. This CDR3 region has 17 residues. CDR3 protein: CATSSEVLQGSNQPQHF. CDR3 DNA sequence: TGTGCCACCAGCTCCGAAGTTTTACAGGGGAGCAATCAGCCCCAGCATTTT.

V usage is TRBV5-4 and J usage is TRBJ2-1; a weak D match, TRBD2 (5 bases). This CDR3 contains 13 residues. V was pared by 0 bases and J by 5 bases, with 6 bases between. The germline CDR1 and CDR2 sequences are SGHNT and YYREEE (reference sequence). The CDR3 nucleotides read TGTGCCAGCAGCTTGGCGGGGAACAATGAGCAGTTCTTC. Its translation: CASSLAGNNEQFF.

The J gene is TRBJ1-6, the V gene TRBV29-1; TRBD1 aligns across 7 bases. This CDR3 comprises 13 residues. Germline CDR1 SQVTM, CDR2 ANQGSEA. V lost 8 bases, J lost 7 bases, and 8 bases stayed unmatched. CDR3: CSFRDSLNSPLHF. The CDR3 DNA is TGCAGCTTCCGGGACAGCTTAAATTCACCCCTCCACTTT.

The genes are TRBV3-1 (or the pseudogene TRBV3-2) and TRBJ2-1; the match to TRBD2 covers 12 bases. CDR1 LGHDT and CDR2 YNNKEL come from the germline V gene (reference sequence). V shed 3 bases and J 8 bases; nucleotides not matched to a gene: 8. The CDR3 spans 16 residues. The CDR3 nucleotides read TGTGCCAGCAGCCATATGCGACTAGCGGGAGCTGATGAGCAGTTCTTC. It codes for CASSHMRLAGADEQFF.

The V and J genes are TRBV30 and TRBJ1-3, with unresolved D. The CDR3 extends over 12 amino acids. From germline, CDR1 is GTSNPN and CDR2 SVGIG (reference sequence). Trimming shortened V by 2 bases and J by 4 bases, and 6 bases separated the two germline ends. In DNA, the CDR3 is TGTGCCTGGAGTCCCCAGGGAAACACCATATATTTT. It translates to CAWSPQGNTIYF.

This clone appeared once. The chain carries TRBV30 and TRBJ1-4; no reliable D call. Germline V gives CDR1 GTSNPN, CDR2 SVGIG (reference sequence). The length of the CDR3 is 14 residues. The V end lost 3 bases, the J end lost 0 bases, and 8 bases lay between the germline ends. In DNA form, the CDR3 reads TGTGCCTGGAGGCACATGGCAACTAATGAAAAACTGTTTTTT. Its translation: CAWRHMATNEKLFF.

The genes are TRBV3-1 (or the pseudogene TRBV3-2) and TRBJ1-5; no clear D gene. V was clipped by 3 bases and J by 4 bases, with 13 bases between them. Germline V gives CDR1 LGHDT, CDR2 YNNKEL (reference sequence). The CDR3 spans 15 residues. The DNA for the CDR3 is TGTGCCAGCAGCCACAGTGGAACCAGGAATCAGCCCCAGCATTTT. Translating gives CASSHSGTRNQPQHF.

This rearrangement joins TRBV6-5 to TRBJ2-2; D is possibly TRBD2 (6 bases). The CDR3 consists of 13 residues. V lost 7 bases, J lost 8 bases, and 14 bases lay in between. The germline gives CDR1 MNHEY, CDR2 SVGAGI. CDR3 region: CASIKRGTGELFF. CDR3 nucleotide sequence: TGTGCCAGCATCAAACGGGGGACTGGGGAGCTGTTTTTT.

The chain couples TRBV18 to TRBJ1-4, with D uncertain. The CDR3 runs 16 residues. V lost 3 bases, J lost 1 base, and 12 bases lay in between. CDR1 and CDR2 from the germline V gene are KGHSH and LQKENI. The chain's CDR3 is CASSPGRVRTNEKLFF. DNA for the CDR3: TGTGCCAGCTCACCGGGGAGGGTGAGAACTAATGAAAAACTGTTTTTT.

In nucleotides, the CDR3 is TGTGCCAGCAGCCAAAGAGGGAATTCACCCCTCCACTTT. It is translated as CASSQRGNSPLHF. The gene calls are TRBV14 and TRBJ1-6; unclear D gene. Germline V CDR1 and CDR2: SGHDN, FVKESK. Trimming left V 2 bases short and J 7 bases short, with 6 bases between. The CDR3 has 13 residues.

CDR3 DNA sequence: TGTGCCAGCAGCGCATACGAGCGCCCCTACAATGAGCAGTTCTTC. Residues: CASSAYERPYNEQFF. This chain joins TRBV11-3 and TRBJ2-1; D ambiguous. The V end lost 5 bases, the J end lost 2 bases, and 13 bases lay between the germline ends. This CDR3 spans 15 amino acids. Looked up from germline, CDR1 is SGHNT and CDR2 is YENEEA.

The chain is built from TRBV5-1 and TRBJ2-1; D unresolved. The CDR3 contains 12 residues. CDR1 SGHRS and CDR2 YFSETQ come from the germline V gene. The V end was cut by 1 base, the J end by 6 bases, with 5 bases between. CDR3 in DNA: TGCGCCAGCAGCTTGTCGGGCAATGAGCAGTTCTTC. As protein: CASSLSGNEQFF.

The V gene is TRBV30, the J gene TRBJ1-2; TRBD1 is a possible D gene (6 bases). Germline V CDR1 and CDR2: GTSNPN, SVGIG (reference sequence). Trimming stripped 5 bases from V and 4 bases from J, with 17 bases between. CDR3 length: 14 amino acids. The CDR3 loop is CAWVRQLGGYGYTF. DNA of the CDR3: TGTGCCTGGGTCCGACAGTTAGGGGGCTATGGCTACACCTTC.

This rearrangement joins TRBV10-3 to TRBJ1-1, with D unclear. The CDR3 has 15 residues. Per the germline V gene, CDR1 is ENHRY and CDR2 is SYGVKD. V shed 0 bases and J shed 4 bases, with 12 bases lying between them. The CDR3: CAISESAGSGTEAFF. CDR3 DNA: TGTGCCATCAGTGAGTCGGCGGGGTCGGGCACTGAAGCTTTCTTT.

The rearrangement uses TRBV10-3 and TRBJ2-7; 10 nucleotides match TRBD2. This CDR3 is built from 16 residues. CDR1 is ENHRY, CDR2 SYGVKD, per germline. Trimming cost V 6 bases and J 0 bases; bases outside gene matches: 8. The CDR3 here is CAISSSGTSVSYEQYF. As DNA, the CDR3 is TGTGCCATCAGCTCTTCCGGGACTAGCGTCTCCTACGAGCAGTACTTC.